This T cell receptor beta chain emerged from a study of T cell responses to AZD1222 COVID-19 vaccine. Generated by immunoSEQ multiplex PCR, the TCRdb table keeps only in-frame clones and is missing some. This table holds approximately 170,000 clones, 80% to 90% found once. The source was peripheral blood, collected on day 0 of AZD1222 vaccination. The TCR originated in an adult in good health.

As DNA, the CDR3 is TGTGCCTGGGGCGGACAGGGCGATTCACCCCTCCACTTT. It specifies CAWGGQGDSPLHF. The chain uses TRBV30 and TRBJ1-6, with 8 bases that match TRBD1. The CDR3 runs 13 residues. CDR1 and CDR2 from the germline V gene are GTSNPN and SVGIG (reference sequence). J lost 8 bases, V lost 5 bases, and 5 bases had no gene match.